These 7 T cell receptor beta chains were sequenced from one sample in a study of blood T cell repertoires in COVID-19. The method was immunoSEQ multiplex PCR; TCRdb's version includes in-frame clones alone and lacks a portion of them. The sample includes approximately 71,000 clones, 79% of them seen just once. What was sequenced was peripheral blood. The receptor set was obtained from a man in his sixties with active or convalescent COVID-19.

This clone has more than one count but fewer than ten. The chain is built from TRBV19 and TRBJ2-7, with 13 bases fitting TRBD2. Trimming cost V 5 bases and J 4 bases; bases outside gene matches: 5. There are 15 residues in the CDR3. The V gene's germline CDR1 is LNHDA and CDR2 SQIVND (reference sequence). Here the CDR3 reads CASSLTSGGQYEQYF. CDR3 bases: TGTGCCAGTAGTTTGACTAGCGGGGGGCAGTACGAGCAGTACTTC. The full variable domain, with the rest looked up from reference TRBV19 and TRBJ2-7, is DGGITQSPKYLFRKEGQNVTLSCEQNLNHDAMYWYRQDPGQGLRLIYYSQIVNDFQKGDIAEGYSVSREKKESFPLTVTSAQKNPTAFYLCASSLTSGGQYEQYFGPGTRLTVT.

The V and J genes are TRBV15 and TRBJ1-2; the D is unclear. The CDR3 covers 13 residues. Germline V gene data show CDR1 as LNHNV and CDR2 as YYDKDF (reference sequence). V gave up 1 base and J gave up 7 bases, with 10 bases separating them. In DNA, the CDR3 is TGTGCCACCAGCAGAGTGCTGCTGGCTGGCTACACCTTC. Residues: CATSRVLLAGYTF.

CDR3 bases: TGTGCCAGCAGCTTCGCCCAACTACTCGACAGACCGAACACCGGGGAGCTGTTTTTT. Translation gives CASSFAQLLDRPNTGELFF. V is TRBV7-8 and J is TRBJ2-2; D perhaps matches TRBD1 (5 bases). V was cut by 3 bases and J by 0 bases, with 20 bases left in between. Germline V gene data show CDR1 as SGHVS and CDR2 as FQNEAQ. This CDR3 comprises 19 residues.

This clone was found a few times. The V call is TRBV5-6, the J call TRBJ2-3, with D maybe TRBD1 (6 bases). V gave up 4 bases and J gave up 2 bases, with 17 bases separating them. Germline V CDR1 and CDR2: SGHDT, YYEEEE. This CDR3 contains 16 residues. DNA for the CDR3: TGTGCCAGCAGCCACAGGGTACCTGACCTCACAGATACGCAGTATTTT. Its translation: CASSHRVPDLTDTQYF.

The rearrangement joins TRBV19 to TRBJ1-1; D gene uncertain. Trimming shortened V by 6 bases and J by 1 base, and 9 bases separated the two germline ends. This CDR3 region has 13 residues. Germline CDR1 LNHDA, CDR2 SQIVND (reference sequence). The CDR3 here is CASSERGNTEAFF. CDR3 nucleotides: TGTGCCAGTAGCGAGCGGGGGAACACTGAAGCTTTCTTT.

This clone came up a few times. J is TRBJ1-5 and V is TRBV5-1, with TRBD1 as a possible D gene (5 bases). The germline gives CDR1 SGHRS, CDR2 YFSETQ. V was shortened by 1 base and J by 0 bases, with 14 bases between the two germline ends. CDR3 length equals 17 residues. The CDR3 region is CASSLLGPGHSNQPQHF. Written as DNA, the CDR3 is TGCGCCAGCAGCTTGTTAGGCCCCGGACATAGCAATCAGCCCCAGCATTTT.

In its sample, this clone was seen once. The CDR3 loop reads CASSFAGLAGSTDTQYF. The CDR3 DNA reads as TGTGCCAGCAGCTTTGCGGGACTAGCGGGAAGCACAGATACGCAGTATTTT. This sequence joins TRBV7-3 and TRBJ2-3; the match to TRBD2 covers 13 bases. CDR3 length equals 17 residues. CDR1 SGHTA and CDR2 FQGTGA come from the germline V gene. V lost 3 bases and J lost 0; bases outside the gene matches: 3. The whole variable domain, filled in from reference TRBV7-3 and TRBJ2-3, reads GAGVSQTPSNKVTEKGKYVELRCDPISGHTALYWYRQSLGQGPEFLIYFQGTGAADDSGLPNDRFFAVRPEGSVSTLKIQRTERGDSAVYLCASSFAGLAGSTDTQYFGPGTRLTVL.